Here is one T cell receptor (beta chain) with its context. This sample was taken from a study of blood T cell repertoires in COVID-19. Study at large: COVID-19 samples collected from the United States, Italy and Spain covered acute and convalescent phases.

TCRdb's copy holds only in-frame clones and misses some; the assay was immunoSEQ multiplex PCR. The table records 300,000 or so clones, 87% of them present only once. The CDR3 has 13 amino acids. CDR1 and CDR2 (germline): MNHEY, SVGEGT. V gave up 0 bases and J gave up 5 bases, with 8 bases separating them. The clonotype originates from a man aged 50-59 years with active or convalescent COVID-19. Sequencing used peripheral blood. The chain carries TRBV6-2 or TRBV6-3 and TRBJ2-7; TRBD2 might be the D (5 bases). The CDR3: CASSYSRRNEQYF. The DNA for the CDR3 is TGTGCCAGCAGTTACTCGCGGAGGAACGAGCAGTACTTC.